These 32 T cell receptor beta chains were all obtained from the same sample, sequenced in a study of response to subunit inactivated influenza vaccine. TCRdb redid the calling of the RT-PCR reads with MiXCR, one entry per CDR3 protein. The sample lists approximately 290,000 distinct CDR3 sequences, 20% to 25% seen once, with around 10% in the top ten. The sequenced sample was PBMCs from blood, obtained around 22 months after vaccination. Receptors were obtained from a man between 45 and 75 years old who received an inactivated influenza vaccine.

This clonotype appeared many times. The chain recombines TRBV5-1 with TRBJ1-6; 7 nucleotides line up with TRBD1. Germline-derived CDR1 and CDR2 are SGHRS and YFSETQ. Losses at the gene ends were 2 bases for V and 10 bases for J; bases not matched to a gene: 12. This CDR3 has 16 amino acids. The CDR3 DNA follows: TGCGCCAGCAGCTTCGAGTCCGGGACAGCATCATCACCCCTCCACTTT. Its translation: CASSFESGTASSPLHF. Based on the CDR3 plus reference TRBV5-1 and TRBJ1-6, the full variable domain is KAGVTQTPRYLIKTRGQQVTLSCSPISGHRSVSWYQQTPGQGLQFLFEYFSETQRNKGNFPGRFSGRQFSNSRSEMNVSTLELGDSALYLCASSFESGTASSPLHFGNGTRLTVT.

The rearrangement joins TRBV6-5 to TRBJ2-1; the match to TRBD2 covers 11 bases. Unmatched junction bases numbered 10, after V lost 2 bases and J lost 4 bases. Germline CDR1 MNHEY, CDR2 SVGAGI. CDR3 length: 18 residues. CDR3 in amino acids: CASSYLLAGGRGYNEQFF. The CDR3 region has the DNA TGTGCCAGCAGTTACCTTTTAGCGGGGGGGCGAGGTTACAATGAGCAGTTCTTC.

This CDR3 reads CASSFFGGPGNTIYF. The CDR3 nucleotides are TGTGCCAGCAGTTTCTTCGGGGGTCCTGGAAACACCATATATTTT. This sequence joins TRBV28 and TRBJ1-3; possible D gene TRBD1, 5 bases. Trimming stripped 3 bases from V and 2 bases from J, with 11 bases between. Germline-derived CDR1 and CDR2 are MDHEN and SYDVKM. This CDR3 has 15 amino acids.

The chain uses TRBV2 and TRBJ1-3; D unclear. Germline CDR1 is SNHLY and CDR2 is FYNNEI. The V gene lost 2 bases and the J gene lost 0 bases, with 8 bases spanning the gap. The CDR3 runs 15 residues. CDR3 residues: CASSESALSGNTIYF. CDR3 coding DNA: TGTGCCAGCAGTGAATCGGCCCTCTCTGGAAACACCATATATTTT.

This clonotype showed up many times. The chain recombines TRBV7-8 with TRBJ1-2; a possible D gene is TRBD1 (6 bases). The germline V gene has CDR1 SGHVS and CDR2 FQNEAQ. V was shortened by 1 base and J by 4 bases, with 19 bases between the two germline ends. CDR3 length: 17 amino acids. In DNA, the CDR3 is TGTGCCAGCAGCTTAGGGACCCTCCAGGGGCTTAGCTATGGCTACACCTTC. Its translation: CASSLGTLQGLSYGYTF. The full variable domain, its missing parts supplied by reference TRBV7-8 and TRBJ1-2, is GAGVSQSPRYKVAKRGQDVALRCDPISGHVSLFWYQQALGQGPEFLTYFQNEAQLDKSGLPSDRFFAERPEGSVSTLKIQRTQQEDSAVYLCASSLGTLQGLSYGYTFGSGTRLTVV.

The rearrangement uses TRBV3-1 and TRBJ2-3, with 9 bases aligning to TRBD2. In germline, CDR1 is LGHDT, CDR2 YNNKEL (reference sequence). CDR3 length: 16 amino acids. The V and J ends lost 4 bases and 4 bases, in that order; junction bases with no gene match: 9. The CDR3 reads CASSRRLAGKSDTQYF. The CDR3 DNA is TGTGCCAGCAGCCGCCGGCTAGCGGGGAAATCAGATACGCAGTATTTT.

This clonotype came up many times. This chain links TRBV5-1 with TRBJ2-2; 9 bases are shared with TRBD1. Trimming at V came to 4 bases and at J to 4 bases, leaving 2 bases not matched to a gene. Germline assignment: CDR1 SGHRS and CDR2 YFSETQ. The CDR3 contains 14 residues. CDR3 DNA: TGCGCCAGCAGCATGACAGGGGGCACCGGGGAGCTGTTTTTT. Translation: CASSMTGGTGELFF.

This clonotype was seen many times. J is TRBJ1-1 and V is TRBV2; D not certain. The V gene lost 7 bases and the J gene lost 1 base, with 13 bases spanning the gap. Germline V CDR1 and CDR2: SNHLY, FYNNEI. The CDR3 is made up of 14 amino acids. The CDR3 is CASTLTAPNTEAFF. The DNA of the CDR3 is TGTGCCAGCACATTGACTGCCCCGAACACTGAAGCTTTCTTT.

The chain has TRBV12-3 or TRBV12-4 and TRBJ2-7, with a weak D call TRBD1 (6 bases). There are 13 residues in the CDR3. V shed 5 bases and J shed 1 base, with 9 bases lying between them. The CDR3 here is CASSRTVSYEQYF. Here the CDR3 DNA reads TGTGCCAGCAGTAGGACAGTTTCCTACGAGCAGTACTTC.

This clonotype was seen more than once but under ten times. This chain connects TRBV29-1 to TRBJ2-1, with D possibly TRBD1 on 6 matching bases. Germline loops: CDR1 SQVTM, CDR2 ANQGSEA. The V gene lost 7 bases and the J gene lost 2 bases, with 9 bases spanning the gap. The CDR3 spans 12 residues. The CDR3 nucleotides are TGCAGCGCCCGGACAGCCTACAATGAGCAGTTCTTC. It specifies CSARTAYNEQFF.

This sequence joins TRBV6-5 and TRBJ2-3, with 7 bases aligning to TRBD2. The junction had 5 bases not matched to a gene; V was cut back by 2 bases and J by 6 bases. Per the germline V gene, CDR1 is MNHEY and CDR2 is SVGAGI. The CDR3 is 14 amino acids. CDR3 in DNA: TGTGCCAGCAGTTACGCGGGAGTGACCGATACGCAGTATTTT. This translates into CASSYAGVTDTQYF.

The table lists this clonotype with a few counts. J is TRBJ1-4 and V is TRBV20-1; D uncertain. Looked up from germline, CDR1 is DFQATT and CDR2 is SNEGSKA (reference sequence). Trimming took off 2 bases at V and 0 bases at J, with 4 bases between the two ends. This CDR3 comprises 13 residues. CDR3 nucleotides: TGCAGTGCTAGACATACAACTAATGAAAAACTGTTTTTT. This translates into CSARHTTNEKLFF.

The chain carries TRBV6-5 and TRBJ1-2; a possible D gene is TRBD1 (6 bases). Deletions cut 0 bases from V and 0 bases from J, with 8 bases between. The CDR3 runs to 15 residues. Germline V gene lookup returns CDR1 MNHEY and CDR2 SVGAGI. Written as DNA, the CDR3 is TGTGCCAGCAGTTACTCAACAGGGTCTAACTATGGCTACACCTTC. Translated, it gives CASSYSTGSNYGYTF.

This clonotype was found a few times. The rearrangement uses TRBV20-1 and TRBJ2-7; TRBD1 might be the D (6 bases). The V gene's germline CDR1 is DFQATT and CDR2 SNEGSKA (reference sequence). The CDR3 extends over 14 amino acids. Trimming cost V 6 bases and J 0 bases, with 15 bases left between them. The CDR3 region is CSAVRTVVSYEQYF. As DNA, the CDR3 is TGCAGTGCCGTCCGGACAGTGGTCTCCTACGAGCAGTACTTC.

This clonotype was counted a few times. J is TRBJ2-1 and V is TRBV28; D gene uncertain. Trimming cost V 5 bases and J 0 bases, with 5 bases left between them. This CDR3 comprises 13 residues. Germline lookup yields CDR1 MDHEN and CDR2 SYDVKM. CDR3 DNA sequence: TGTGCCAGCAGTCCACACTCCTACAATGAGCAGTTCTTC. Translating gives CASSPHSYNEQFF.

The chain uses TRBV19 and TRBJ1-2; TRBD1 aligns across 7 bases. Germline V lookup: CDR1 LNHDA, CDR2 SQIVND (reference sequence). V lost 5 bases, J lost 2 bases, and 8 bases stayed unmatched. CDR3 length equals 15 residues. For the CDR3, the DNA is TGTGCCAGTAGTTTAACCCACAGGGGCAACTATGGCTACACCTTC. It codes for CASSLTHRGNYGYTF.

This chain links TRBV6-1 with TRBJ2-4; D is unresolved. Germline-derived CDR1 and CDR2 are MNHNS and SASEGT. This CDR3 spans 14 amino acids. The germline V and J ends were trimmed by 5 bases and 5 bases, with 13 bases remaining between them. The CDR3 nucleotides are TGTGCCAGCAGTAGGACCGCCCTCCAAAACATTCAGTACTTC. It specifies CASSRTALQNIQYF.

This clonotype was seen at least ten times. The CDR3 protein is CASSRRQPNSNQPQHF. The CDR3, as DNA: TGCGCCAGCAGCCGCCGACAGCCAAATAGCAATCAGCCCCAGCATTTT. The chain links TRBV4-3 to TRBJ1-5, with TRBD1 as a possible D gene (5 bases). The CDR3 extends over 16 amino acids. Germline CDR1 reads LGHNA; CDR2 reads YSLEER. The ends were cut back, 4 bases at V and 0 bases at J, with 13 bases in the middle.

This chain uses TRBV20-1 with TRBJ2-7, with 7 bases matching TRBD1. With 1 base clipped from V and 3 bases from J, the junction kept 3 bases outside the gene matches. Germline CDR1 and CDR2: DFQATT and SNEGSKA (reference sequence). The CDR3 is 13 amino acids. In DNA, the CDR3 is TGCAGTGCTAGAGCCCGGGACAGCTACGAGCAGTACTTC. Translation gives CSARARDSYEQYF.

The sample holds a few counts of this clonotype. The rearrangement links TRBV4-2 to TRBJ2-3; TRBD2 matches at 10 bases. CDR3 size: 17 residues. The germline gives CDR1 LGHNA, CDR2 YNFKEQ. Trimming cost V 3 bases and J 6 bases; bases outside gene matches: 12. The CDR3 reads CASSHPPGTSDRDTQYF. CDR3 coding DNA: TGTGCCAGCAGCCACCCTCCCGGGACTAGCGATAGGGATACGCAGTATTTT.

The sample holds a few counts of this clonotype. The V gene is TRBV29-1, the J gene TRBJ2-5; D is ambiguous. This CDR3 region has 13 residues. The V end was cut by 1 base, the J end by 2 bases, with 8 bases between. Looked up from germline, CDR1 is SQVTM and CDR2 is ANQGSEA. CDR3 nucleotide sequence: TGCAGCGTTGAAGGCGTGATACAAGAGACCCAGTACTTC. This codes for CSVEGVIQETQYF.

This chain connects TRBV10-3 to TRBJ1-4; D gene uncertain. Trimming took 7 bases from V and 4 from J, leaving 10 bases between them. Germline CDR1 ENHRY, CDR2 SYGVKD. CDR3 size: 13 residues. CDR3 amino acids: CAIKQSLNEKLFF. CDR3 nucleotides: TGTGCCATCAAACAGAGTCTTAATGAAAAACTGTTTTTT.

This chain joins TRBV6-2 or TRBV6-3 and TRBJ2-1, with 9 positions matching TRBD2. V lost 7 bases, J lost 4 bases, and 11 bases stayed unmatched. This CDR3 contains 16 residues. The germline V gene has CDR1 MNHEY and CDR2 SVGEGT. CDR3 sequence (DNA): TGTGCCAGCACCCCTGGGAGGCTAGCGGGATACAATGAGCAGTTCTTC. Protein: CASTPGRLAGYNEQFF.

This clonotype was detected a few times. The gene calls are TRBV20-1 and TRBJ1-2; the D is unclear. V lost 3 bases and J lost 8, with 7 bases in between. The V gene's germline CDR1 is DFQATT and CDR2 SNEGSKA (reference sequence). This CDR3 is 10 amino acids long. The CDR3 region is CSARVQGYTF. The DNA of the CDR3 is TGCAGTGCTAGGGTCCAGGGCTACACCTTC.

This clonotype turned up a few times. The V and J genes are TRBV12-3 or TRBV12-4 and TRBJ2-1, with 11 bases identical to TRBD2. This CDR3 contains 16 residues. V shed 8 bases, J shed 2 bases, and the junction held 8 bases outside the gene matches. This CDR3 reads CASLPTSGRTYNEQFF. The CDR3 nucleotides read TGTGCCAGCCTTCCCACTAGCGGGAGAACCTACAATGAGCAGTTCTTC.

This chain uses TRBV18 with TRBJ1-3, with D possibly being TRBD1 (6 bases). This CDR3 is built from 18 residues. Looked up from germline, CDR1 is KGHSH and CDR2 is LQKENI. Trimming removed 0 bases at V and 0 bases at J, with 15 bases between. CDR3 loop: CASSPPAGQGPSGNTIYF. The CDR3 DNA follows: TGTGCCAGCTCACCACCGGCGGGGCAGGGGCCCTCTGGAAACACCATATATTTT.

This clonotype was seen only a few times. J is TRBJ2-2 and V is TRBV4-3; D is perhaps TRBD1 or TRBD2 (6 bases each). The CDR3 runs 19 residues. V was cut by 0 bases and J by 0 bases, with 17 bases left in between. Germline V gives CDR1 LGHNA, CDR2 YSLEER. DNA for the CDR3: TGCGCCAGCAGCCAAGATAAGGGGGACTGGACTACGAACACCGGGGAGCTGTTTTTT. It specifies CASSQDKGDWTTNTGELFF.

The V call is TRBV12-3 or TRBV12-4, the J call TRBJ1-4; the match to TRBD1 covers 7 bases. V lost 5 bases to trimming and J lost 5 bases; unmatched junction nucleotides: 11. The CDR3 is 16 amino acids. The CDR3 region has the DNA TGTGCCAGCAGTCTACAGACAGGGCGGGTGAATGAAAAACTGTTTTTT. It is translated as CASSLQTGRVNEKLFF.

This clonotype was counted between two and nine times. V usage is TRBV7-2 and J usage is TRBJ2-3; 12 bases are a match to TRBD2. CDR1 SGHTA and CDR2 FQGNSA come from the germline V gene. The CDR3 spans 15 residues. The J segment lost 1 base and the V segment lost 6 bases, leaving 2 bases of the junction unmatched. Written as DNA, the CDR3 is TGTGCCAGCAGACTAGCGGGAGGCCGCACAGATACGCAGTATTTT. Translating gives CASRLAGGRTDTQYF.

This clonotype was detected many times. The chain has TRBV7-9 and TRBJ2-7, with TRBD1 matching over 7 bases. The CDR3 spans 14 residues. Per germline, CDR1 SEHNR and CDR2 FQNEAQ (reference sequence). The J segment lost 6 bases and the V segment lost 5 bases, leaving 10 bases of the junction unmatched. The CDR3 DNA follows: TGTGCCAGCAGCCCACCCGGGACAGAAGGCGAGCAGTACTTC. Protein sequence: CASSPPGTEGEQYF.

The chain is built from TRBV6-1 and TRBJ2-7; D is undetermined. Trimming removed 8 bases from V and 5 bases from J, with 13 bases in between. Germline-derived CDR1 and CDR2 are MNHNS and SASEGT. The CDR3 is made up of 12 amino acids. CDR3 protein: CASSPFWNEQYF. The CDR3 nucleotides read TGTGCCAGCTCCCCTTTCTGGAACGAGCAGTACTTC.

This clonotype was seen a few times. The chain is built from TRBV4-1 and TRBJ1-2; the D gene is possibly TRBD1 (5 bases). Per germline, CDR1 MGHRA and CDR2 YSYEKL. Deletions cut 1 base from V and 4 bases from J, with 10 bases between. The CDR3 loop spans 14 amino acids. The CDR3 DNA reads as TGCGCCAGCAGCCAAGCACAGGTTTTCTATGGCTACACCTTC. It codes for CASSQAQVFYGYTF.